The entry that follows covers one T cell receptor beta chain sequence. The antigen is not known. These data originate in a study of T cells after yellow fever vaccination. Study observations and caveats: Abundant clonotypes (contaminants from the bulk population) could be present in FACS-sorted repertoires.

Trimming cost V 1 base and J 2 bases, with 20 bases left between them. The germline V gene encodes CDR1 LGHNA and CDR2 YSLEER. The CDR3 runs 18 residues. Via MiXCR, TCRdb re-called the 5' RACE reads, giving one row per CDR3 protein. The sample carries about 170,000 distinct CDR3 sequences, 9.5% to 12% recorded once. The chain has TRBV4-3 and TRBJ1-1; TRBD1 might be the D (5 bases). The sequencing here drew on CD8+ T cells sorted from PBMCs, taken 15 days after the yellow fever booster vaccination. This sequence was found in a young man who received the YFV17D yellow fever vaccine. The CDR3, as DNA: TGCGCCAGCAGCCAAGTATACGGCCGTGGAGGGGATAACACTGAAGCTTTCTTT. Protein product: CASSQVYGRGGDNTEAFF.